Below, 22 T cell receptor beta chains from the same sample are listed, as sequenced in a study of shared T cell receptors in the human thymus. Clones were sequenced by immunoSEQ multiplex PCR, and TCRdb holds only the in-frame ones, with some missing. The sample consists of more than 550,000 clones, approximately 89% of them appearing once. This sample also belongs to another study, concerning human thymus T cells.

The specimen sequenced was thymocytes. These receptor sequences come from a boy under two years old with a congenital heart defect.

The chain joins TRBV4-1 to TRBJ1-4; the D gene is possibly TRBD1 (5 bases). Trimming left V 3 bases short and J 2 bases short, with 19 bases between. Per germline, CDR1 MGHRA and CDR2 YSYEKL. This CDR3 contains 18 residues. CDR3 in DNA: TGCGCCAGCAGCCATCCTAGGGACTTATCAGGCACTAATGAAAAACTGTTTTTT. This translates into CASSHPRDLSGTNEKLFF.

This clone showed up just a few times. The rearrangement uses TRBV15 and TRBJ2-2; 11 bases are shared with TRBD2. Germline V gene data show CDR1 as LNHNV and CDR2 as YYDKDF (reference sequence). The CDR3 loop spans 19 amino acids. J lost 2 bases, V lost 1 base, and 9 bases had no gene match. This chain's CDR3 is CATSRGLGRLAGNTGELFF. The CDR3, as DNA: TGTGCCACCAGCAGAGGTTTGGGCAGACTAGCGGGAAACACCGGGGAGCTGTTTTTT. Full variable domain (outside the CDR3, taken from reference TRBV15 and TRBJ2-2): DAMVIQNPRYQVTQFGKPVTLSCSQTLNHNVMYWYQQKSSQAPKLLFHYYDKDFNNEADTPDNFQSRRPNTSFCFLDIRSPGLGDTAMYLCATSRGLGRLAGNTGELFFGEGSRLTVL.

The chain employs TRBV2 and TRBJ2-3, with a possible D match to TRBD1 (5 bases). The CDR3 consists of 16 residues. CDR1 SNHLY and CDR2 FYNNEI come from the germline V gene. V was shortened by 6 bases and J by 0 bases, with 16 bases between the two germline ends. The CDR3 DNA is TGTGCCAGCAGCGCCGACGCAGGGTCAAGCACAGATACGCAGTATTTT. It specifies CASSADAGSSTDTQYF.

This chain uses TRBV28 with TRBJ1-5; 9 bases align to TRBD1. V trimming: 6 bases; J trimming: 3 bases; junction bases outside the gene matches: 6. The length of the CDR3 is 15 residues. The germline V gene has CDR1 MDHEN and CDR2 SYDVKM. Written as DNA, the CDR3 is TGTGCCAGCAGCCGTACAGGGGGCCCCAATCAGCCCCAGCATTTT. It translates to CASSRTGGPNQPQHF.

The chain joins TRBV5-6 to TRBJ2-7; D is possibly TRBD1 (7 bases). The germline CDR1 and CDR2 sequences are SGHDT and YYEEEE. The CDR3 contains 17 residues. Trimming cost V 5 bases and J 6 bases, with 27 bases left between them. CDR3 bases: TGTGCCAGCAGTTCGAAAGGCGGGACAGTGTTTACGGGCGAGCAGTACTTC. Residues: CASSSKGGTVFTGEQYF. The whole variable domain, filled in from reference TRBV5-6 and TRBJ2-7, reads DAGVTQSPTHLIKTRGQQVTLRCSPKSGHDTVSWYQQALGQGPQFIFQYYEEEERQRGNFPDRFSGHQFPNYSSELNVNALLLGDSALYLCASSSKGGTVFTGEQYFGPGTRLTVT.

The CDR3 sequence is CASSPRGGNEQFF. As DNA, the CDR3 is TGTGCCAGCAGCCCTAGGGGGGGCAATGAGCAGTTCTTC. The V call is TRBV27, the J call TRBJ2-1; D possibly corresponds to TRBD2 (7 bases). V was shortened by 6 bases and J by 6 bases, with 12 bases between the two germline ends. Per germline, CDR1 MNHEY and CDR2 SMNVEV (reference sequence). This CDR3 region has 13 residues.

The chain carries TRBV4-3 and TRBJ2-1; 8 nucleotides align to TRBD2. V gave up 0 bases and J gave up 5 bases; unmatched junction bases: 9. CDR3 length: 17 amino acids. Germline loops: CDR1 LGHNA, CDR2 YSLEER. The CDR3 DNA is TGCGCCAGCAGCCAAGATCATGCGGCGGGGGGTAACAATGAGCAGTTCTTC. Encoded protein: CASSQDHAAGGNNEQFF.

This clone was detected a few times. For the CDR3, the DNA is TGCGCCAGCAGCCAAGTCGCGAAGGAGGGAAGCCCTGGAAACACCATATATTTT. Its protein product is CASSQVAKEGSPGNTIYF. The chain links TRBV4-3 to TRBJ1-3, with D uncertain. Looked up from germline, CDR1 is LGHNA and CDR2 is YSLEER. Trimming took 1 base from V and 2 from J, leaving 18 bases between them. The CDR3 covers 18 residues.

The rearrangement links TRBV5-1 to TRBJ2-5, with D maybe TRBD2 (6 bases). CDR1 and CDR2 from the germline V gene are SGHRS and YFSETQ. Trimming shortened V by 1 base and J by 5 bases, and 12 bases separated the two germline ends. The CDR3 spans 14 residues. The CDR3 nucleotides read TGCGCCAGCAGCTTGACGCTGGGGAGGGAGACCCAGTACTTC. Translating it yields CASSLTLGRETQYF.

The chain is built from TRBV5-6 and TRBJ2-3; 9 bases agree with TRBD2. Germline CDR1 is SGHDT and CDR2 is YYEEEE. With V trimmed by 2 bases and J by 2 bases, 9 bases remained unmatched. This CDR3 is 17 amino acids long. CDR3 DNA: TGTGCCAGCAGCTTAAAGCGGGAGGCCTCACCCACAGATACGCAGTATTTT. Encoded protein: CASSLKREASPTDTQYF.

The chain uses TRBV4-2 and TRBJ2-1, with a possible D match to TRBD2 (6 bases). The CDR3 consists of 15 residues. Between the trimmed V and J ends, which lost 5 bases and 6 bases, there was a span of 17 bases. In germline, CDR1 is LGHNA, CDR2 YNFKEQ. Here the CDR3 reads CASSFRRGESNEQFF. The CDR3 DNA sequence: TGTGCCAGCAGCTTCCGGAGGGGAGAGAGCAATGAGCAGTTCTTC.

The chain combines TRBV6-5 with TRBJ1-4; TRBD1 is a possible D gene (5 bases). V shed 4 bases and J shed 8 bases, with 14 bases lying between them. This CDR3 is built from 14 residues. Germline lookup yields CDR1 MNHEY and CDR2 SVGAGI. CDR3 residues: CASSLDSLGEKLFF. DNA of the CDR3: TGTGCCAGCAGTTTAGACAGCCTCGGGGAAAAACTGTTTTTT.

The chain carries TRBV7-9 and TRBJ2-7, with 11 positions matching TRBD2. CDR1 is SEHNR and CDR2 is FQNEAQ in the germline V gene (reference sequence). With V trimmed by 1 base and J by 4 bases, 9 bases remained unmatched. The CDR3 has 17 residues. The chain's CDR3 is CASSLGSPGLAAYEQYF. CDR3 nucleotide sequence: TGTGCCAGCAGCTTAGGGTCCCCGGGACTAGCGGCTTACGAGCAGTACTTC.

The rearrangement links TRBV11-2 to TRBJ2-7; a possible D gene is TRBD1 (5 bases). V was pared by 0 bases and J by 3 bases, with 15 bases between. Germline values: CDR1 SGHAT, CDR2 FQNNGV. This CDR3 comprises 16 residues. The CDR3 reads CASSLDLGQTHYEQYF. The CDR3 DNA sequence: TGTGCCAGCAGCTTAGATTTGGGGCAGACCCACTACGAGCAGTACTTC.

The CDR3 sequence: CASRPNTKNTEAFF. Here the CDR3 DNA reads TGCGCCAGCAGACCGAACACAAAGAACACTGAAGCTTTCTTT. The chain employs TRBV5-1 and TRBJ1-1; no definite D call. The ends were cut back, 5 bases at V and 1 base at J, with 12 bases in the middle. Germline V CDR1 and CDR2: SGHRS, YFSETQ. This CDR3 is 14 amino acids long.

The rearrangement joins TRBV28 to TRBJ2-5; no firm D call. CDR3 length equals 14 residues. V dropped 1 base and J dropped 5 bases, with 11 bases sitting between them. Germline assignment: CDR1 MDHEN and CDR2 SYDVKM. Here the CDR3 reads CASSLYPPMETQYF. The CDR3 DNA follows: TGTGCCAGCAGTTTATATCCCCCAATGGAGACCCAGTACTTC.

Of note for this clone: At the DNA level, this CDR3 is encoded by other sequences in the same sample as well. The chain recombines TRBV6-5 with TRBJ2-2, with D perhaps matching TRBD2 (5 bases). Trimming took off 0 bases at V and 7 bases at J, with 6 bases between the two ends. The CDR3 is 13 amino acids. CDR1 and CDR2 from the germline V gene are MNHEY and SVGAGI. The CDR3 loop is CASSYSGSGELFF. CDR3 in DNA: TGTGCCAGCAGTTACTCGGGGAGCGGGGAGCTGTTTTTT.

The chain is built from TRBV30 and TRBJ2-3; D remains ambiguous. Germline CDR1 is GTSNPN and CDR2 is SVGIG (reference sequence). V was cut by 2 bases and J by 5 bases, with 2 bases left in between. The CDR3 covers 10 residues. CDR3 sequence (DNA): TGTGCCTGGAGTCAAGATACGCAGTATTTT. It yields the protein CAWSQDTQYF.

This clone is a singleton in its sample. The chain carries TRBV28 and TRBJ2-7, with TRBD2 identical over 7 bases. The CDR3 has 14 residues. Per the germline V gene, CDR1 is MDHEN and CDR2 is SYDVKM. Unmatched junction bases numbered 9, after V lost 5 bases and J lost 5 bases. The CDR3 DNA follows: TGTGCCAGCAGTCTCCTGGGGGGGTTACACGAGCAGTACTTC. Translating it yields CASSLLGGLHEQYF.

The rearrangement uses TRBV12-5 and TRBJ2-7; perhaps TRBD1 as D (6 bases). The V and J ends lost 2 bases and 5 bases respectively, with 13 bases between them. This CDR3 spans 14 amino acids. Germline V CDR1 and CDR2: LGHNT, FRNRAP. The CDR3 bases are TGTGCTAGTGGTTTGTCAGGGGTAATGCACGAGCAGTACTTC. Encoded protein: CASGLSGVMHEQYF.

Notes on this clone: Germline is not matched at one junction end, which may reflect a read error. This sample includes further DNA sequences coding for the same CDR3. The chain carries TRBV6-6 and TRBJ1-6; tentative D call: TRBD1 (5 bases). The CDR3 has 15 residues. Germline CDR1 and CDR2: MNHNY and SVGAGI (reference sequence). In DNA form, the CDR3 reads TGTGCCAGCAGTTACGGGGTCAGGGCCGATTCCCCCCTCCACTTT. This gives the protein CASSYGVRADSPLHF.

The chain combines TRBV25-1 with TRBJ1-1; D not certain. There are 14 residues in the CDR3. CDR1 is MGHDK, CDR2 SYGVNS, per germline. The ends were cut back, 2 bases at V and 10 bases at J, with 17 bases in the middle. CDR3 DNA: TGTGCCAGCAGTGAAGGTGGTATAGGCCGGGGAGCTTTCTTT. The encoded protein is CASSEGGIGRGAFF.